This T cell receptor beta chain stems from a study of T cell changes during pregnancy in multiple sclerosis. Produced via immunoSEQ multiplex PCR; TCRdb's table is partial and in-frame only. The sample carries 30,000 to 40,000 clones, roughly 90% recorded once. From germline, CDR1 is LGHNT and CDR2 FRNRAP. V shed 7 bases, J shed 0 bases, and the junction held 8 bases outside the gene matches. There are 16 residues in the CDR3. The gene calls are TRBV12-5 and TRBJ2-1; 8 nucleotides line up with TRBD2. The material was CD4+ T cells from peripheral blood mononuclear cells, obtained in the second trimester of pregnancy. The TCR originated in a female donor with multiple sclerosis, enrolled in a pregnancy study. The CDR3 coding sequence is TGTGCTAGTGCCCAAAAGCGGGAGAGCTCCTACAATGAGCAGTTCTTC. This gives the protein CASAQKRESSYNEQFF.